This TCR beta chain derives from a study of blood T cells in healthy people across ages (dated by TCRdb to the mid-2010s). Looking at the study overall: In model experiments, template switching captured roughly one uniquely barcoded TCR beta cDNA molecule for every two T cells. Four age groups were formed from the donors: young (average roughly 15 years), middle-aged (roughly 38), aged (approximately 60) and long-lived (approximately 78). To avoid experimental bias, donors of different ages were distributed randomly across sequencing lanes. Using deep sequencing normalized with unique cDNA molecular identifiers, the study measured how TCR beta repertoire diversity changes with age. Using the same blood draw, the study looked at two additional independent replicas of 1 million unique cDNA reads for two donors, one aged 18 to 30 and the other aged 80 or older.

The library was generated by 5' RACE. Instrument on record: Illumina HiSeq 2500. A second roughly 6 to 12 cycle PCR used a sample-barcoded 5' primer and a J-beta primer mix. A template-switch 5' adaptor carrying 12 random nucleotides introduced a unique molecular identifier onto each TCR beta cDNA molecule. Each sample yielded at least 2.5 million CDR3-containing paired-end reads. First-strand cDNA was synthesized from all RNA with the Mint cDNA synthesis kit, primed by a TRBC-specific oligonucleotide. Following uracil-DNA glycosylase treatment, a first 18-cycle PCR with universal primers M1SS and BC2_uni_R was performed on all cDNA. In the original analysis: For normalization, 1 million high-quality reads were randomly selected from each sample, with every read carrying a distinct molecular identifier. Instead of being binned into consensus sequences, reads that shared molecular identifiers were thrown out. MiTCR, set to a Q25 quality threshold and the strictest error-elimination algorithm, was used for CDR3 identification, clonotype clustering and error correction. Lower-bound total TCR beta diversity was estimated with a nonparametric unseen species model using Euler transformation. TCRdb trimmed public reads at Q25 via fastp, called clones via MiXCR and kept in-frame beta chains. CDR3 protein duplicates are merged, each entry listing the most common genes and DNA. The V and J calls, along with clone size, are taken from TCRdb and not from the paper's own processing. Present in this sample are 800,000 to 900,000 distinct CDR3 sequences, around 62% of which were seen just once. 28% of the sample is in the top ten clones.

What the research found in general, with its limitations: Estimates of total diversity based on one million sequenced T cells were regarded as lower bounds and as underestimates. There was a strong correlation between observed TCR beta diversity and the percentage of naive T cells measured by flow cytometry. Compared with the aged group, the long-lived group had more naive CD4+ T cells, fewer expanded clones and increased TCR diversity, suggesting age selection. Conclusive comparison of naive and antigen-experienced compartments was prevented by the profiling of bulk unsorted PBMCs. Because the CMV infection status of the donors was unknown, age-related changes in expanded clonotypes may potentially have been confounded. As age increased, observed TCR beta diversity per million T cells dropped in a roughly linear way, and a significant reduction was already evident by age 40.

Systemically healthy Caucasian individuals from Russia, 39 in total and aged roughly 6 to 100 years, were included as donors. About 10 milliliters of peripheral blood were collected from each donor into EDTA-treated Vacutainer tubes. Ficoll-Paque density-gradient centrifugation was used to isolate PBMCs, with at least 6.5 million per sample. Trizol reagent was used to extract total RNA from PBMCs, with at least 5 micrograms per sample. Naive CD45RAhigh/CD27high T cell percentages were measured by flow cytometry on a PBMC aliquot from every donor. Comment on this clonotype: Its recognized antigen is unknown. Base quality data are lacking; no much larger clone is found one base away.

Its CDR3 holds 13 amino acids, cysteine through phenylalanine. Left in the record is the CDR3 DNA by itself, 39 bases read in frame from the first base. Sequences MGHRA (CDR1) and YSYEKL (CDR2) are obtained from the germline V gene. V was cut back by 0 bases and J by 12 bases, leaving a gap of 14 bases between them. What was sequenced was blood. In this chain, TRBV4-1 is recombined with TRBJ2-5; no D gene is confidently identified. The clonotype originates from a young man in good health. In nucleotide form, the sequence is TGCGCCAGCAGCCAAGATGGGTGGAGAGGAAAGTACTTC. Its coded protein is CASSQDGWRGKYF.